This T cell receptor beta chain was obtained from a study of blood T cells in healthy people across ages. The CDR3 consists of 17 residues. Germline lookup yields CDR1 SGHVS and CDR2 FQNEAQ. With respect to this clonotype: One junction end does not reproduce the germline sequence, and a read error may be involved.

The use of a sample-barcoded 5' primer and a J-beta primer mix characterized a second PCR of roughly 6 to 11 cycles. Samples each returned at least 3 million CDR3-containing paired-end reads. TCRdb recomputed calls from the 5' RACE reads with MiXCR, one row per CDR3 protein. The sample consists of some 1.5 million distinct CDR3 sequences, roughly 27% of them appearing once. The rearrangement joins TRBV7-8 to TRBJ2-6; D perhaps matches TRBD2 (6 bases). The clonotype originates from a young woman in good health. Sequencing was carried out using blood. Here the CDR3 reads CAGSTRDGHSGANVLTF. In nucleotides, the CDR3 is TGTGCCGGCAGCACGCGGGACGGTCACTCTGGGGCCAACGTCCTGACTTTC.